The subject of this entry is one T cell receptor beta chain. Its specific antigen is unknown. No base-level quality is on record; no much larger clone is a single base apart. The data derive from a study of blood T cell repertoires in COVID-19 (dated by TCRdb to the early 2020s). With regard to the full study: Collaborator samples came from the United States, Italy and Spain and covered acute and convalescent phases of COVID-19. The repertoires were made available in a free public database intended to serve as a resource for research on the immune response to SARS-CoV-2. Where available, HLA class I and class II types were obtained from metadata supplied by the sample provider rather than from assay-based typing. The material from the prospective study consisted of cDNA or gDNA derived from T cells, B-cell-depleted T cells, or PBMCs. Subjects who had been exposed to COVID-19, were actively infected with it, or had recovered from it provided the deeply sampled blood TCRbeta repertoires that made up the dataset. The samples were drawn from the first 160 participants of the ongoing ImmuneRACE study and from 1,254 subjects provided by 6 global collaborators. Sample metadata almost always included a de-identified subject ID, COVID-19 status, age in years and sex. The study at large found these results: How much clinical and demographic metadata was included differed by source and by participant, and the metadata was provided uncurated.

TCRbeta CDR3 regions were amplified from genomic DNA using the immunoSEQ Assay, a bias-controlled multiplex PCR. The study's own analysis went as follows. The number of nucleated cells in each sample was estimated from the amplification of reference gene primers within the assay. To quantify the absolute abundance of each unique TCRbeta CDR3 rearrangement, sequence reads were collapsed and filtered. Productive Simpson clonality was computed per sample as the square root of Simpson's diversity index over productive rearrangements. TCRdb retrieved this table from immuneACCESS and kept in-frame rearrangements only. Not all clones are present; in checked studies, unresolved V genes account for under half, and no reason is known for the remainder. V, J and clone size derive from that table, while D and trimming were established from the DNA sequence. For this sample the table gives about 200,000 clones, of which nearly 90% were detected only once. The top ten hold about 4% of the sample.

From the cysteine up to the phenylalanine, the CDR3 has a length of 14 residues. Only the CDR3 DNA stays, 42 bases, in frame from base 1. Trimming at the junction amounts to 3 bases on V and 5 bases on J, and the germline ends lie 14 bases apart. The germline V gene gives CDR1 as SGDLS and CDR2 as YYNGEE. In the prospective study, participants were about 18 to 95 years old, resided in about two dozen geographic areas of the United States, and were enrolled through a virtual design. To assign participants to cohorts, the prospective study relied on clinical history that participants themselves reported in a screening survey and a study questionnaire. In the prospective study, whole blood, serum and a nasopharyngeal or oropharyngeal swab were collected from each participant by mobile phlebotomists. Participants in the prospective study had the option to provide additional blood draws and questionnaires over a roughly two-month period. Before DNA extraction, blood samples from the prospective study were shipped at room temperature or frozen.

The receptor was isolated from a young woman with acute COVID-19. Sequenced sample: PBMCs or T cells enriched from blood (not recorded which). The rearrangement combines TRBV9 with TRBJ1-2; the D gene is not confidently resolved. The DNA reads TGTGCCAGCAGCGGACCGCAGGCGTTTTATGGCTACACCTTC. Its protein is CASSGPQAFYGYTF.